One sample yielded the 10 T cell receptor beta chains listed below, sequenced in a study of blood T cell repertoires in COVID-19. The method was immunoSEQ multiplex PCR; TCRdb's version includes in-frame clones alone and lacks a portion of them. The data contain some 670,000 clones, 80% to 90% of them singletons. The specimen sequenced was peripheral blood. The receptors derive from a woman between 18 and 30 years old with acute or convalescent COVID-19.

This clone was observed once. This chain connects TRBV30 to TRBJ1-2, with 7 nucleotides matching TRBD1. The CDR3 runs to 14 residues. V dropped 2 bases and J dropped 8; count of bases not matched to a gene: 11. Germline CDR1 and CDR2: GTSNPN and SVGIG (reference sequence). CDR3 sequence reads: CAWSPDRGGRGYTF. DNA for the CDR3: TGTGCCTGGAGTCCCGACCGAGGGGGCAGGGGCTACACCTTC. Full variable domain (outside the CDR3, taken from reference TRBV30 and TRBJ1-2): SQTIHQWPATLVQPVGSPLSLECTVEGTSNPNLYWYRQAAGRGLQLLFYSVGIGQISSEVPQNLSASRPQDRQFILSSKKLLLSDSGFYLCAWSPDRGGRGYTFGSGTRLTVV.

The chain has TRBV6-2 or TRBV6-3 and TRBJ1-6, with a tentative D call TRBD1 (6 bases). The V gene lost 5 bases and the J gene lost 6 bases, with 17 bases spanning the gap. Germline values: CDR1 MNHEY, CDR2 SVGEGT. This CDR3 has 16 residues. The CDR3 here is CASSPRTVLLNSPLHF. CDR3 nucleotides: TGTGCCAGCAGTCCGCGGACAGTACTGCTTAATTCACCCCTCCACTTT.

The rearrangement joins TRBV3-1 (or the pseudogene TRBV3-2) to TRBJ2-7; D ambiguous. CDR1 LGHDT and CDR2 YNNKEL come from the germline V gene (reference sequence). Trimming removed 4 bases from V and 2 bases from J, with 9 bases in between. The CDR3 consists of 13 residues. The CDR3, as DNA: TGTGCCAGCAGCCCACTCGAAGCCTACGAGCAGTACTTC. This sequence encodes CASSPLEAYEQYF.

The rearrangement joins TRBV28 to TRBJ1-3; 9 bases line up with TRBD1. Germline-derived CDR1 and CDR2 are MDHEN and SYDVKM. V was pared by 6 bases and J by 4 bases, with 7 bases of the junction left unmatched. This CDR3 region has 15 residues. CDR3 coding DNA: TGTGCCAGCAGCTTGGACAGGGGCCAAGGAAACACCATATATTTT. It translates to CASSLDRGQGNTIYF.

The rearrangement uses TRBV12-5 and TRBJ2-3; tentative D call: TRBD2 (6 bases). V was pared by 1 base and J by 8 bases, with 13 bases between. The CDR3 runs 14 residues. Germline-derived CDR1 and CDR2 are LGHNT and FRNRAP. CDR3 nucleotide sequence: TGTGCTAGTGGTTTGGCAATCTACGGGGGTACGCAGTATTTT. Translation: CASGLAIYGGTQYF.

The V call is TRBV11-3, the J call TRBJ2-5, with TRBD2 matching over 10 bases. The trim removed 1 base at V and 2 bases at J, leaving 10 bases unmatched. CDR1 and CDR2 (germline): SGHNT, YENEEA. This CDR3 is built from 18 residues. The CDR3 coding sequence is TGTGCCAGCAGCTTAGGAAGGACTAGCGGCGTATTACAAGAGACCCAGTACTTC. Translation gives CASSLGRTSGVLQETQYF.

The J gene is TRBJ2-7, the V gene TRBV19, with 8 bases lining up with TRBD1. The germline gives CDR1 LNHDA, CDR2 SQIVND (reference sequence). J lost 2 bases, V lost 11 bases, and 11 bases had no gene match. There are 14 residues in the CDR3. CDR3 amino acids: CASSSGTGTYEQYF. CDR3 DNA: TGTGCCTCCTCATCCGGGACAGGTACCTACGAGCAGTACTTC.

The CDR3 is CASSSPGTGDSSYGYTF. Here the CDR3 DNA reads TGTGCCAGCAGTTCCCCAGGGACAGGGGATTCTTCCTATGGCTACACCTTC. The rearrangement uses TRBV28 and TRBJ1-2, with TRBD1 matching over 10 bases. With 4 bases clipped from V and 4 bases from J, the junction kept 12 bases outside the gene matches. Germline CDR1 is MDHEN and CDR2 is SYDVKM. This CDR3 spans 17 amino acids.

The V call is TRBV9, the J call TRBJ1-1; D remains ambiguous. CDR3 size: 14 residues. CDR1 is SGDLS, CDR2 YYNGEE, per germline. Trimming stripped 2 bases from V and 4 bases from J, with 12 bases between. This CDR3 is CASSVEQAATEAFF. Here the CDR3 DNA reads TGTGCCAGCAGCGTTGAGCAGGCCGCCACTGAAGCTTTCTTT. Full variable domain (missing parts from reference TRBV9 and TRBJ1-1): DSGVTQTPKHLITATGQRVTLRCSPRSGDLSVYWYQQSLDQGLQFLIQYYNGEERAKGNILERFSAQQFPDLHSELNLSSLELGDSALYFCASSVEQAATEAFFGQGTRLTVV.

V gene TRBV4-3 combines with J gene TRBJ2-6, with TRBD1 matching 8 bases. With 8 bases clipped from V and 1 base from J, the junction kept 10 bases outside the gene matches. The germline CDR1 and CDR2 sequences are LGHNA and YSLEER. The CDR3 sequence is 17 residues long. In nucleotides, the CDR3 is TGCGCCAGCGGACGCCAGGGGGCTTTTTCTGGGGCCAACGTCCTGACTTTC. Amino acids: CASGRQGAFSGANVLTF.